Shown below are 23 T cell receptor beta chains from a single sample sequenced in a study of shared clonotypes between healthy human individuals. Positive CCR7 selection of CD45RO-negative cells yielded the naive CD8 cells, and terminally differentiated effector memory CD45RA+ cells were excluded. Data came from immunoSEQ multiplex PCR; TCRdb stores just in-frame clones and leaves some out. The top ten clones hold about 0.22% of a sample with about 800,000 clones, around 96% of them seen once. Sequencing used naive CD8+ T cells sorted from blood. Receptors were obtained from a man aged 30 to 45 in good health.

This sequence joins TRBV11-2 and TRBJ2-7; possible D gene TRBD1, 6 bases. Germline CDR1 SGHAT, CDR2 FQNNGV. The CDR3 runs 15 residues. V was trimmed by 1 base and J by 1 base, leaving 11 bases between them. The DNA for the CDR3 is TGTGCCAGCAGCTTAGGAGGGGGTGTTTCCTACGAGCAGTACTTC. It yields the protein CASSLGGGVSYEQYF.

V is TRBV30 and J is TRBJ2-7; perhaps TRBD2 as D (6 bases). Germline CDR1 reads GTSNPN; CDR2 reads SVGIG (reference sequence). The CDR3 sequence is 14 residues long. V lost 3 bases to trimming and J lost 2 bases, with 14 bases between them. CDR3 in DNA: TGTGCCTGGAGCACCGTGGGAGGAACCTACGAGCAGTACTTC. As protein: CAWSTVGGTYEQYF.

The chain recombines TRBV2 with TRBJ2-7, with 10 bases aligning to TRBD1. From germline, CDR1 is SNHLY and CDR2 FYNNEI. This CDR3 comprises 14 residues. The V segment lost 3 bases and the J segment 6 bases; nucleotides outside the gene matches: 5. CDR3 sequence: CASSDGTGAPEQYF. CDR3 sequence (DNA): TGTGCCAGCAGTGATGGGACAGGGGCCCCCGAGCAGTACTTC. Using reference TRBV2 and TRBJ2-7 for the parts outside the CDR3, the full variable domain is EPEVTQTPSHQVTQMGQEVILRCVPISNHLYFYWYRQILGQKVEFLVSFYNNEISEKSEIFDDQFSVERPDGSNFTLKIRSTKLEDSAMYFCASSDGTGAPEQYFGPGTRLTVT.

The chain couples TRBV27 to TRBJ2-3, with D perhaps matching TRBD2 (7 bases). V was clipped by 3 bases and J by 4 bases, with 17 bases between them. The germline V gene encodes CDR1 MNHEY and CDR2 SMNVEV (reference sequence). This CDR3 region has 16 residues. The CDR3 reads CASSLAGAGMADTQYF. Written as DNA, the CDR3 is TGTGCCAGCAGTTTGGCGGGGGCAGGGATGGCAGATACGCAGTATTTT.

The genes are TRBV30 and TRBJ2-4; 8 bases are shared with TRBD2. This CDR3 region has 13 residues. The junction had 7 bases not matched to a gene; V was cut back by 3 bases and J by 9 bases. Germline CDR1 reads GTSNPN; CDR2 reads SVGIG (reference sequence). CDR3 nucleotides: TGTGCCTGGAGCGGAGGCCGGGGGGGCATTCAGTACTTC. The encoded protein is CAWSGGRGGIQYF.

The genes are TRBV11-2 and TRBJ2-1; D ambiguous. The CDR3 covers 14 residues. Per the germline V gene, CDR1 is SGHAT and CDR2 is FQNNGV. Trimming pared 8 bases from V and 1 base from J, leaving 12 bases between. Written as DNA, the CDR3 is TGTGCCAGCCCCAAGTTGGGGTCCTACAATGAGCAGTTCTTC. Translated, it gives CASPKLGSYNEQFF.

The V gene is TRBV7-8, the J gene TRBJ2-1, with 11 bases fitting TRBD1. This CDR3 comprises 16 residues. With V trimmed by 5 bases and J by 5 bases, 8 bases remained unmatched. CDR1 is SGHVS, CDR2 FQNEAQ, per germline. CDR3 loop: CASSTPWDRGNNEQFF. CDR3 DNA: TGTGCCAGCAGCACCCCCTGGGACAGGGGGAACAATGAGCAGTTCTTC.

The genes are TRBV10-1 and TRBJ2-2; D uncertain. Germline assignment: CDR1 WNHNN and CDR2 SYGVQD (reference sequence). The V gene lost 5 bases and the J gene lost 4 bases, with 11 bases spanning the gap. This CDR3 comprises 14 residues. This CDR3 is CASSNLLGTGELFF. CDR3 bases: TGCGCCAGCAGTAACTTATTGGGCACCGGGGAGCTGTTTTTT.

About this clone itself: This same CDR3 is encoded by further DNA sequences in the sample. The chain joins TRBV27 to TRBJ2-1, with 14 bases aligning to TRBD2. This CDR3 spans 16 amino acids. Germline V gives CDR1 MNHEY, CDR2 SMNVEV (reference sequence). V lost 1 base to trimming and J lost 7 bases; unmatched junction nucleotides: 3. The DNA of the CDR3 is TGTGCCAGCAGTTTATTGGGGACTAGCGGGAGTAATGAGCAGTTCTTC. Its protein product is CASSLLGTSGSNEQFF.

The chain joins TRBV27 to TRBJ1-1; D may be TRBD1 (6 bases). V was trimmed by 6 bases and J by 0 bases, leaving 17 bases between them. CDR1 MNHEY and CDR2 SMNVEV come from the germline V gene (reference sequence). The CDR3 spans 16 residues. Written as DNA, the CDR3 is TGTGCCAGCAGCCGAGGGGGAGAAAACATGAACACTGAAGCTTTCTTT. Residues: CASSRGGENMNTEAFF.

The chain links TRBV29-1 to TRBJ2-2; D remains ambiguous. Trimming removed 1 base from V and 0 bases from J, with 15 bases in between. This CDR3 region has 17 residues. Germline CDR1 and CDR2: SQVTM and ANQGSEA. The CDR3 here is CSVEVTAKRANTGELFF. CDR3 nucleotides: TGCAGCGTTGAAGTGACCGCCAAAAGGGCGAACACCGGGGAGCTGTTTTTT.

This chain connects TRBV5-4 to TRBJ2-1; D not certain. Trimming pared 2 bases from V and 8 bases from J, leaving 5 bases between. This CDR3 comprises 11 residues. Germline V gene sequence: CDR1 SGHNT, CDR2 YYREEE (reference sequence). CDR3 sequence: CASSFRDEQFF. The CDR3 nucleotides are TGTGCCAGCAGCTTCCGGGATGAGCAGTTCTTC.

This chain links TRBV6-1 with TRBJ2-7, with 7 bases matching TRBD2. With V trimmed by 1 base and J by 5 bases, 11 bases remained unmatched. This CDR3 contains 16 residues. In germline, CDR1 is MNHNS, CDR2 SASEGT. The CDR3 DNA reads TGTGCCAGCAGTGAAGGACCAAGCGGGGAGGCAAACGAGCAGTACTTC. Its translation: CASSEGPSGEANEQYF.

The chain recombines TRBV10-3 with TRBJ2-5; maybe TRBD1 (5 bases). This CDR3 is 13 amino acids long. Per the germline V gene, CDR1 is ENHRY and CDR2 is SYGVKD. V lost 1 base and J lost 5, with 8 bases in between. Here the CDR3 DNA reads TGTGCCATCAGTGAGTGGCAGGGCGAGACCCAGTACTTC. Its translation: CAISEWQGETQYF.

V and J are TRBV5-1 and TRBJ2-7; D unclear. V was cut by 0 bases and J by 2 bases, with 9 bases left in between. Per germline, CDR1 SGHRS and CDR2 YFSETQ. The CDR3 sequence is 14 residues long. CDR3 amino acids: CASSLVSMTYEQYF. CDR3 DNA: TGCGCCAGCAGCTTGGTGTCTATGACCTACGAGCAGTACTTC.

The rearrangement links TRBV30 to TRBJ2-1; 11 nucleotides match TRBD2. This CDR3 has 20 amino acids. Germline-derived CDR1 and CDR2 are GTSNPN and SVGIG (reference sequence). V trimming: 0 bases; J trimming: 2 bases; junction bases outside the gene matches: 15. CDR3 in DNA: TGTGCCTGGAGTGTACTGAGCGTGGGGGCTAGCGGGAGGACCTACAATGAGCAGTTCTTC. Its translation: CAWSVLSVGASGRTYNEQFF.

The rearrangement uses TRBV11-2 and TRBJ1-5; 7 bases map to TRBD1. The CDR3 totals 15 residues. Germline CDR1 is SGHAT and CDR2 is FQNNGV. With V trimmed by 5 bases and J by 3 bases, 7 bases remained unmatched. The CDR3 region has the DNA TGTGCCAGCAGCACGGGACAGCTGATCAATCAGCCCCAGCATTTT. Its translation is CASSTGQLINQPQHF.

The chain couples TRBV27 to TRBJ1-1; D remains unclear. CDR3 length: 14 amino acids. Germline V lookup: CDR1 MNHEY, CDR2 SMNVEV (reference sequence). V shed 4 bases and J shed 1 base, with 10 bases lying between them. CDR3 protein: CASSSGQQNTEAFF. The CDR3 DNA is TGTGCCAGCAGTTCCGGGCAGCAGAACACTGAAGCTTTCTTT.

The sample holds one count of this clone. This chain uses TRBV2 with TRBJ2-7; 9 bases are shared with TRBD1. The CDR3 loop spans 14 amino acids. The V and J ends lost 9 bases and 3 bases, in that order; junction bases with no gene match: 9. The germline V gene has CDR1 SNHLY and CDR2 FYNNEI. DNA of the CDR3: TGTGCCAGTGAGGACAGGGGTAGGATCTACGAGCAGTACTTC. This gives the protein CASEDRGRIYEQYF.

The chain has TRBV11-2 and TRBJ2-5; 13 nucleotides align to TRBD2. The CDR3 covers 16 residues. Losses at the gene ends were 4 bases for V and 1 base for J; bases not matched to a gene: 3. CDR1 and CDR2 from the germline V gene are SGHAT and FQNNGV. CDR3 amino acids: CASSWTSGSTQETQYF. The CDR3 bases are TGTGCCAGCAGCTGGACTAGCGGGAGTACCCAAGAGACCCAGTACTTC.

The chain carries TRBV25-1 and TRBJ2-1; 7 nucleotides align to TRBD2. Trimming removed 7 bases from V and 3 bases from J; junction bases left unmatched: 9. The germline V gene encodes CDR1 MGHDK and CDR2 SYGVNS. CDR3 length: 15 residues. The CDR3 sequence: CASKIGEGIYNEQFF. The DNA for the CDR3 is TGTGCCAGCAAGATCGGGGAGGGCATCTACAATGAGCAGTTCTTC.

The gene calls are TRBV27 and TRBJ2-7, with 9 bases identical to TRBD2. The germline CDR1 and CDR2 sequences are MNHEY and SMNVEV (reference sequence). The CDR3 is 14 residues long. J was trimmed by 5 bases and V by 2 bases; bases with no gene match: 4. CDR3: CASSLAGTSHEQYF. The CDR3 nucleotides are TGTGCCAGCAGTTTAGCCGGGACTAGCCACGAGCAGTACTTC.

The rearrangement links TRBV23-1 to TRBJ2-7; 9 positions agree with TRBD1. TRBV23-1 is flagged as an ORF with uncertain function. Losses at the gene ends were 3 bases for V and 3 bases for J; bases not matched to a gene: 9. CDR3 length equals 16 residues. The CDR3 region is CASSQSWGQGYYEQYF. The CDR3 DNA is TGCGCCAGCAGTCAGAGTTGGGGACAGGGATACTACGAGCAGTACTTC.